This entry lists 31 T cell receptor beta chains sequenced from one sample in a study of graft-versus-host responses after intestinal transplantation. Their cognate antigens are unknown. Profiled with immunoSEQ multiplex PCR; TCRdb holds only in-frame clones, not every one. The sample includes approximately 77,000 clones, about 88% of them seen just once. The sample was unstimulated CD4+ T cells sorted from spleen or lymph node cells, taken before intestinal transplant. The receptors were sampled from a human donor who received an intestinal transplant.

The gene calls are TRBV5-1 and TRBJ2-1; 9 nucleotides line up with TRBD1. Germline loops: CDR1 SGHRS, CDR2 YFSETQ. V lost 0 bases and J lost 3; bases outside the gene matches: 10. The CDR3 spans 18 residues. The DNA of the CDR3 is TGCGCCAGCAGCTTGGCCAAGACGGACAGGGGTGGCTACAATGAGCAGTTCTTC. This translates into CASSLAKTDRGGYNEQFF.

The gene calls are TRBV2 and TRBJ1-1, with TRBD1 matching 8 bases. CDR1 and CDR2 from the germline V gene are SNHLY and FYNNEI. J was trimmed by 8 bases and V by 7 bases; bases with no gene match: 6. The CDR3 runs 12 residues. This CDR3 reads CASTQGAMEAFF. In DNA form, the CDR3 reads TGTGCCAGCACCCAGGGGGCGATGGAAGCTTTCTTT.

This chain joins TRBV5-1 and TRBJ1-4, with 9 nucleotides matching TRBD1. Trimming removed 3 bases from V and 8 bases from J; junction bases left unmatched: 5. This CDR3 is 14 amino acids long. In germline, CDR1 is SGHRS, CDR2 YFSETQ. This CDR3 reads CASSSGQGREKLFF. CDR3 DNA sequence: TGCGCCAGCAGCTCTGGACAGGGGAGGGAAAAACTGTTTTTT.

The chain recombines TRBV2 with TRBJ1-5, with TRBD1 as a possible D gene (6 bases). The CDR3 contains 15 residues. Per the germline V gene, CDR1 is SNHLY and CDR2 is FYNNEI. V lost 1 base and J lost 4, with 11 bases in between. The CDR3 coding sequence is TGTGCCAGCAGTGAAGGGCCGCAGGGGAATCAGCCCCAGCATTTT. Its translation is CASSEGPQGNQPQHF.

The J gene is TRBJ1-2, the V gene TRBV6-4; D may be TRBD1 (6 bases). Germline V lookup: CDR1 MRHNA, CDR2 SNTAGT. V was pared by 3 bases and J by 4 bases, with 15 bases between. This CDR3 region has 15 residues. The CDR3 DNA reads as TGTGCCAGCAGTGAGGATACCCTAGGGGGCTATGGCTACACCTTC. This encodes CASSEDTLGGYGYTF.

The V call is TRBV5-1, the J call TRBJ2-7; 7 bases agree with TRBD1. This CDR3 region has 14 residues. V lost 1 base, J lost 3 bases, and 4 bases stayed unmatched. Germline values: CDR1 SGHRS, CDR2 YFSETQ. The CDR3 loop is CASSLTGANYEQYF. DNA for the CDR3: TGCGCCAGCAGCTTGACAGGGGCGAACTACGAGCAGTACTTC.

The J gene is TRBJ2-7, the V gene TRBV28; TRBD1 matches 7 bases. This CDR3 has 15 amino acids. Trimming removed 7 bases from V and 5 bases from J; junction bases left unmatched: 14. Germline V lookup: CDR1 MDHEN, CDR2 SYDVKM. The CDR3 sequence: CASTLTGVPGDEQYF. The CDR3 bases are TGTGCCAGCACCCTCACAGGGGTGCCCGGGGACGAGCAGTACTTC.

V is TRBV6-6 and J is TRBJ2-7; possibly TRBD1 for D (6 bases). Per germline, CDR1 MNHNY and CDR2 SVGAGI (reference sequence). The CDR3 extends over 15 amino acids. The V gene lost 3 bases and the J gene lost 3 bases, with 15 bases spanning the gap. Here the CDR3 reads CASSYKATGIYEQYF. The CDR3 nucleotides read TGTGCCAGCAGTTATAAGGCCACAGGGATCTACGAGCAGTACTTC.

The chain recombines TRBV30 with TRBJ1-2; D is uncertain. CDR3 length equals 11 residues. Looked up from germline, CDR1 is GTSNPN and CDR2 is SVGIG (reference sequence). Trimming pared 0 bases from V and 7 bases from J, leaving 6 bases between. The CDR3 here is CAWSVLAGYTF. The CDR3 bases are TGTGCCTGGAGTGTACTAGCTGGCTACACCTTC.

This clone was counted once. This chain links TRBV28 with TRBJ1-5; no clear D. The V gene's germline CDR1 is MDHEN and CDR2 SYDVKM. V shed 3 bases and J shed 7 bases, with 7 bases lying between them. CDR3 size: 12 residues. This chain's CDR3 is CASSLRLQPQHF. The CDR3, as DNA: TGTGCCAGCAGTTTGAGGCTGCAGCCCCAGCATTTT.

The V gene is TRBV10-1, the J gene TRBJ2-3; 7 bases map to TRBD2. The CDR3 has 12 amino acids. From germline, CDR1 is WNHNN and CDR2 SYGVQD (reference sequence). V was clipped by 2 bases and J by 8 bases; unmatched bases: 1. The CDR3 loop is CASSERGGTQYF. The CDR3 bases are TGCGCCAGCAGTGAGCGCGGGGGTACGCAGTATTTT.

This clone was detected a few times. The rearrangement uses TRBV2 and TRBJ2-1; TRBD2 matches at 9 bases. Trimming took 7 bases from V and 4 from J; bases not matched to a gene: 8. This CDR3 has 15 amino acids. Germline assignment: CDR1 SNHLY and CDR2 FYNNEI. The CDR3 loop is CASKAGLATYNEQFF. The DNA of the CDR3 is TGTGCCAGCAAGGCCGGACTAGCGACATACAATGAGCAGTTCTTC.

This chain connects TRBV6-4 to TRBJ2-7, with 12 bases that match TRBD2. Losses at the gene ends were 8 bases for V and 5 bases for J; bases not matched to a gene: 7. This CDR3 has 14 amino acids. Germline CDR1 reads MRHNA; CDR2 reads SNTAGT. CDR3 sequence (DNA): TGTGCCAGCGCTTCTAGCGGGAGGGGCAACGAGCAGTACTTC. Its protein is CASASSGRGNEQYF.

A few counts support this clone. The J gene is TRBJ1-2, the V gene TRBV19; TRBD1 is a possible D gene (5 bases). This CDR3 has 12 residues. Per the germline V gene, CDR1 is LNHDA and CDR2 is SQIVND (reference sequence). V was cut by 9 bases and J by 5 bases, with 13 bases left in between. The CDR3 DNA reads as TGTGCCAGCGCAGGGAACTTATATGGCTACACCTTC. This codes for CASAGNLYGYTF.

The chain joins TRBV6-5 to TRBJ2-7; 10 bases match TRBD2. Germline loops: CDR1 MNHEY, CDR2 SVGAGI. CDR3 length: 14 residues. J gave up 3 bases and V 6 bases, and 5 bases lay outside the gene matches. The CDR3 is CASSPSGGFYEQYF. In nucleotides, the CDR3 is TGTGCCAGCAGCCCTAGCGGGGGATTCTACGAGCAGTACTTC.

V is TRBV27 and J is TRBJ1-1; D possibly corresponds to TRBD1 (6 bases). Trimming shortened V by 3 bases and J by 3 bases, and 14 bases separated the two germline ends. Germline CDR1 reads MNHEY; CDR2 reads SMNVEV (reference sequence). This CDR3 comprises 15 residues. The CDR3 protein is CASSFQGSLDTEAFF. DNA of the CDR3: TGTGCCAGCAGTTTTCAGGGGTCTTTGGACACTGAAGCTTTCTTT.

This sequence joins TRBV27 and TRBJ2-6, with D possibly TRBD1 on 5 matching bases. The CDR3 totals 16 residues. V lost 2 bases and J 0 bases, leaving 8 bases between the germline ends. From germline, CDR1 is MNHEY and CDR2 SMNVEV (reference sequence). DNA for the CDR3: TGTGCCAGCAGTTTAATCCAGGGCTCTGGGGCCAACGTCCTGACTTTC. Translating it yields CASSLIQGSGANVLTF.

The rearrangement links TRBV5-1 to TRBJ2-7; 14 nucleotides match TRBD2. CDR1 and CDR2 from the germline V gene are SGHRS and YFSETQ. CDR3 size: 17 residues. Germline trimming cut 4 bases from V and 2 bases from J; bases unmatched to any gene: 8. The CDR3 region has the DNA TGCGCCAGCAGCCTCGGGACTAGCGGGGGCCCGCCCTACGAGCAGTACTTC. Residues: CASSLGTSGGPPYEQYF.

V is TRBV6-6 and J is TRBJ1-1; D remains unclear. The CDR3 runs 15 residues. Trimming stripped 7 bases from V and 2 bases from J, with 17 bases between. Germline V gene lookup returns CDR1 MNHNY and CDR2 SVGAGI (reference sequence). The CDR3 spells CASTRRSLYNTEAFF. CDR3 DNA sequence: TGTGCCAGCACCCGCAGGTCACTTTACAACACTGAAGCTTTCTTT.

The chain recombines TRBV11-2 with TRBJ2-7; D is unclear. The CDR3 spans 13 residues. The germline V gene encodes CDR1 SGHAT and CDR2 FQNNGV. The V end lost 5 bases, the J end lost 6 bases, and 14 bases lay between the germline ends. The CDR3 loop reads CASSKEVAPEQYF. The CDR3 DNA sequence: TGTGCCAGCAGCAAAGAGGTCGCTCCCGAGCAGTACTTC. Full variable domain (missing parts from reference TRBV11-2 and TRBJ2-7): EAGVAQSPRYKIIEKRQSVAFWCNPISGHATLYWYQQILGQGPKLLIQFQNNGVVDDSQLPKDRFSAERLKGVDSTLKIQPAKLEDSAVYLCASSKEVAPEQYFGPGTRLTVT.

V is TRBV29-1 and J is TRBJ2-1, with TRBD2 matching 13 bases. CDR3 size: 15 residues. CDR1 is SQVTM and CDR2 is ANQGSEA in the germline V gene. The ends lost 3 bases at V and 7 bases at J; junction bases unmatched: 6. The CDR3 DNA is TGCAGCGTTGACTTTACTAGCGGGGGGGCTAATGAGCAGTTCTTC. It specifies CSVDFTSGGANEQFF.

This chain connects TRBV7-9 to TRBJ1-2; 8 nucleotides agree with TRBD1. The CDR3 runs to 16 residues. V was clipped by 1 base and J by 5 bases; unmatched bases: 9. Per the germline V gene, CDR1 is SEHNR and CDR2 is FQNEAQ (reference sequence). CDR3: CASSLDNRGERYGYTF. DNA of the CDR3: TGTGCCAGCAGCTTAGACAACAGGGGGGAGAGGTATGGCTACACCTTC.

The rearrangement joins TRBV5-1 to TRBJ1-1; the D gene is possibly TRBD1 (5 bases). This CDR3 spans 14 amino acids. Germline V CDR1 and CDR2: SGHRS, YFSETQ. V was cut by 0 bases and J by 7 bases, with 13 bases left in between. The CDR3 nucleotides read TGCGCCAGCAGCTTGGGAAGGGGTAGCAGTGAAGCTTTCTTT. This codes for CASSLGRGSSEAFF.

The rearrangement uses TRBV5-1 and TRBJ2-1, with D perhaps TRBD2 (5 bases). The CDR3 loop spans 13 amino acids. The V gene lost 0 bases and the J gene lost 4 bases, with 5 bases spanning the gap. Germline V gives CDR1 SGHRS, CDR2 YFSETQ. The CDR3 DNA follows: TGCGCCAGCAGCTTGGGGGAGTACAATGAGCAGTTCTTC. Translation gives CASSLGEYNEQFF.

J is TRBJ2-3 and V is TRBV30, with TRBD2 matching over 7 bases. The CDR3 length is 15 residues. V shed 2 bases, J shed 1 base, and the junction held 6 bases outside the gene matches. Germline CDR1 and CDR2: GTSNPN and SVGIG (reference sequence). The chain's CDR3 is CAWSTEGRGTDTQYF. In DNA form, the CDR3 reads TGTGCCTGGAGTACCGAGGGGAGGGGCACAGATACGCAGTATTTT.

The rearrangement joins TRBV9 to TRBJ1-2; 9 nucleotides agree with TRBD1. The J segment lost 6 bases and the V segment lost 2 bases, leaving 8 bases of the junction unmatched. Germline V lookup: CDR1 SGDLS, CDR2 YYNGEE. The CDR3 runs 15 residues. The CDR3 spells CASSVRDRAGDGYTF. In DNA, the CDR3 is TGTGCCAGCAGCGTCCGGGACAGGGCGGGTGATGGCTACACCTTC.

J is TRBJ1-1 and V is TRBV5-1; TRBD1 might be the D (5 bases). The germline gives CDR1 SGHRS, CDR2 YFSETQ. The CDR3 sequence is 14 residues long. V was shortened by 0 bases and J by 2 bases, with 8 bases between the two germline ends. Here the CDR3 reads CASSLGTGNTEAFF. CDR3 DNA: TGCGCCAGCAGCTTGGGAACAGGTAACACTGAAGCTTTCTTT.

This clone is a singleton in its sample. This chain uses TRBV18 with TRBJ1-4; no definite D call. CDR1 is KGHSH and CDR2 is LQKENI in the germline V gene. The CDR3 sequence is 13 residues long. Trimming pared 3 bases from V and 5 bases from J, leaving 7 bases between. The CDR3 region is CASSPNRNEKLFF. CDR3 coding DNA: TGTGCCAGCTCACCGAACAGAAATGAAAAACTGTTTTTT.

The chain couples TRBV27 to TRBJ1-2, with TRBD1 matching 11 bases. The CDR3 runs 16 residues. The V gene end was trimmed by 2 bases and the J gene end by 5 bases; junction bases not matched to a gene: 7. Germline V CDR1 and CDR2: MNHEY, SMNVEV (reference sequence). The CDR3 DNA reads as TGTGCCAGCAGTTTACGGGACAGGGGGTTGAAGTATGGCTACACCTTC. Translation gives CASSLRDRGLKYGYTF.

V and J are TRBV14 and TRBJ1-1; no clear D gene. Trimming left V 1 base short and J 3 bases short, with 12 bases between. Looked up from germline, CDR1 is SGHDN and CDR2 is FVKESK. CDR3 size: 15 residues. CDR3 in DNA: TGTGCCAGCAGCCAAGGGCCGGGTACGGACACTGAAGCTTTCTTT. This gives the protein CASSQGPGTDTEAFF. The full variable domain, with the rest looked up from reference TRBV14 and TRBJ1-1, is EAGVTQFPSHSVIEKGQTVTLRCDPISGHDNLYWYRRVMGKEIKFLLHFVKESKQDESGMPNNRFLAERTGGTYSTLKVQPAELEDSGVYFCASSQGPGTDTEAFFGQGTRLTVV.

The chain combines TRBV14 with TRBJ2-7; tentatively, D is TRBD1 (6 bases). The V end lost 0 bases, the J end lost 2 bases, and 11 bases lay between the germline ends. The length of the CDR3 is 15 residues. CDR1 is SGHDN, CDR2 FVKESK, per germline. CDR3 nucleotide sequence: TGTGCCAGCAGCCAAGATCTGGGGGACACCTACGAGCAGTACTTC. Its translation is CASSQDLGDTYEQYF.